This T cell receptor beta chain was recorded in a study of blood T cell repertoires in COVID-19. About the research overall: The samples span acute and convalescent COVID-19 from the United States, Italy and Spain.

Original handling: Amplification from reference gene primers served as the basis for estimated nucleated cell counts. The table came from immunoSEQ multiplex PCR; TCRdb's copy has only in-frame clones and leaves some out. Clone size and V and J calls were adopted from that table, with D and trimming inferred from the DNA. The data contain about 280,000 clones, about nine tenths of them singletons. This clone was found a few times. Sequencing input: peripheral blood. The sequence derives from a woman in her twenties or thirties with active or convalescent COVID-19.

The CDR3 DNA sequence: TGTGCCAGCAGTTCCAGCCATGTGGGGAGGGTAAATGGCTACACCTTC. Protein sequence: CASSSSHVGRVNGYTF. The V call is TRBV28, the J call TRBJ1-2; D gene ambiguous. Germline-derived CDR1 and CDR2 are MDHEN and SYDVKM. The CDR3 covers 16 residues. V was shortened by 4 bases and J by 6 bases, with 21 bases between the two germline ends.